This T cell receptor beta chain derives from a study of memory CD4+ T cells and cytomegalovirus serostatus. The assay was immunoSEQ multiplex PCR, and TCRdb's table has in-frame clones only and misses some. Of about 48,000 clones in the sample, around 80% were seen once. The sort gate was single viable CD3+CD4+CD8-CD45RO+ cells for memory CD4+ T cells. A remark on this clone: This same CDR3 is encoded by further DNA sequences in the sample.

The CDR3 loop spans 13 amino acids. From germline, CDR1 is SGHRS and CDR2 YFSETQ. Trimming removed 0 bases from V and 2 bases from J, with 5 bases in between. The chain uses TRBV5-1 and TRBJ1-2; D unclear. The sequence derives from an adult in good health and CMV-seronegative. What was sequenced was memory CD4+ T cells from blood. The CDR3 DNA reads TGCGCCAGCAGCTTGGGCACCAACTATGGCTACACCTTC. This translates into CASSLGTNYGYTF.